These 13 T cell receptor beta chains were all obtained from the same sample, sequenced in a study of tumour-infiltrating T cells in Burkitt lymphoma. The table came from immunoSEQ multiplex PCR; TCRdb's copy has only in-frame clones and leaves some out. Of approximately 15,000 clones in the sample, around four fifths are singletons; the top ten hold 2% to 2.5%. The sample was tumor tissue. All receptors come from a human donor with diffuse large B-cell lymphoma.

The gene calls are TRBV9 and TRBJ2-7, with D possibly TRBD1 on 6 matching bases. Germline V lookup: CDR1 SGDLS, CDR2 YYNGEE. The CDR3 has 14 amino acids. The V gene lost 0 bases and the J gene lost 6 bases, with 13 bases spanning the gap. CDR3: CASSVAGQNCEQYF. CDR3 DNA sequence: TGTGCCAGCAGCGTAGCCGGACAGAACTGCGAGCAGTACTTC.

The genes are TRBV9 and TRBJ2-2; possibly TRBD1 for D (6 bases). The CDR3 length is 15 residues. Germline CDR1 is SGDLS and CDR2 is YYNGEE. Trimming shortened V by 0 bases and J by 0 bases, and 6 bases separated the two germline ends. The CDR3 protein is CASSVDRANTGELFF. The CDR3 DNA sequence: TGTGCCAGCAGCGTAGACAGGGCGAACACCGGGGAGCTGTTTTTT.

V is TRBV5-1 and J is TRBJ2-5; D is uncertain. The ends were cut back, 4 bases at V and 0 bases at J, with 7 bases in the middle. The CDR3 has 13 amino acids. Germline CDR1 is SGHRS and CDR2 is YFSETQ. As DNA, the CDR3 is TGCGCCAGCAGCCGGATAGACCAAGAGACCCAGTACTTC. Its protein is CASSRIDQETQYF.

The rearrangement joins TRBV27 to TRBJ1-1; 7 bases line up with TRBD1. CDR1 MNHEY and CDR2 SMNVEV come from the germline V gene (reference sequence). The CDR3 extends over 15 amino acids. The trim removed 8 bases at V and 5 bases at J, leaving 14 bases unmatched. CDR3 nucleotides: TGTGCCAGCGTATCACTGTACAGGGGAATTACTGAAGCTTTCTTT. It specifies CASVSLYRGITEAFF.

The chain has TRBV5-8 and TRBJ2-7, with D perhaps TRBD1 (5 bases). This CDR3 has 15 amino acids. Germline V lookup: CDR1 SGHTS, CDR2 YDEGEE. V shed 4 bases and J shed 0 bases, with 14 bases lying between them. CDR3 residues: CASSTEDSFSYEQYF. CDR3 DNA: TGTGCCAGCAGCACTGAAGACAGCTTCTCCTACGAGCAGTACTTC.

The gene calls are TRBV9 and TRBJ1-2; 11 bases are shared with TRBD1. This CDR3 has 15 amino acids. Germline V lookup: CDR1 SGDLS, CDR2 YYNGEE. V lost 4 bases and J lost 4; bases outside the gene matches: 6. In nucleotides, the CDR3 is TGTGCCAGCAGCCCCTGGACAGGGGGCTCCTATGGCTACACCTTC. Protein sequence: CASSPWTGGSYGYTF.

J is TRBJ2-1 and V is TRBV27, with TRBD2 matching over 11 bases. The CDR3 has 14 amino acids. CDR1 and CDR2 from the germline V gene are MNHEY and SMNVEV (reference sequence). Germline trimming cut 8 bases from V and 4 bases from J; bases unmatched to any gene: 4. Here the CDR3 DNA reads TGTGCCAGCCGGGGACTAGCGGCTTACAATGAGCAGTTCTTC. The encoded protein is CASRGLAAYNEQFF.

The CDR3 loop reads CASSIRDYSGNTIYF. The CDR3 DNA reads as TGTGCCAGTAGTATACGGGACTACTCTGGAAACACCATATATTTT. The chain is built from TRBV19 and TRBJ1-3, with D possibly TRBD1 on 5 matching bases. Trimming cost V 2 bases and J 0 bases, with 8 bases left between them. The germline CDR1 and CDR2 sequences are LNHDA and SQIVND (reference sequence). This CDR3 region has 15 residues.

The chain links TRBV6-5 to TRBJ2-3; 8 bases map to TRBD2. The CDR3 has 14 amino acids. The germline V gene encodes CDR1 MNHEY and CDR2 SVGAGI. The V and J ends lost 5 bases and 5 bases, in that order; junction bases with no gene match: 6. Here the CDR3 reads CASSPRGGRDTQYF. The CDR3 nucleotides read TGTGCCAGCAGTCCACGGGGGGGCAGAGATACGCAGTATTTT.

The genes are TRBV5-5 and TRBJ1-1; no clear D gene. The CDR3 is 14 residues long. Germline V gene data show CDR1 as SGHKS and CDR2 as YYEKEE (reference sequence). Trimming removed 0 bases at V and 0 bases at J, with 6 bases between. The CDR3 loop is CASSLVSMNTEAFF. The CDR3 DNA is TGTGCCAGCAGCTTGGTGTCGATGAACACTGAAGCTTTCTTT.

V is TRBV19 and J is TRBJ2-2; D may match TRBD1 or TRBD2 (6 bases each). CDR1 and CDR2 (germline): LNHDA, SQIVND (reference sequence). CDR3 size: 16 residues. Deletions cut 8 bases from V and 1 base from J, with 17 bases between. CDR3 residues: CASYRRGRGNTGELFF. The CDR3 coding sequence is TGTGCCAGTTACCGGAGGGGCAGGGGGAACACCGGGGAGCTGTTTTTT.

The CDR3 DNA is TGTGCCAGCAGTCCGGGACAGGGTGGAGAAAAACTGTTTTTT. It specifies CASSPGQGGEKLFF. The V gene is TRBV6-1, the J gene TRBJ1-4, with 9 bases identical to TRBD1. With V trimmed by 5 bases and J by 8 bases, 6 bases remained unmatched. The germline gives CDR1 MNHNS, CDR2 SASEGT. The CDR3 runs to 14 residues.

This clone was picked up a small number of times. The V gene is TRBV27, the J gene TRBJ2-3, with 11 bases that match TRBD2. V dropped 3 bases and J dropped 4; count of bases not matched to a gene: 9. The germline V gene has CDR1 MNHEY and CDR2 SMNVEV (reference sequence). There are 17 residues in the CDR3. Here the CDR3 reads CASSFGPAGLAADTQYF. CDR3 in DNA: TGTGCCAGCAGTTTCGGACCCGCGGGACTAGCGGCAGATACGCAGTATTTT.